The table lists the clone carrying this T cell receptor (beta chain) with a count of one. What it recognizes is unknown. No conserved phenylalanine or tryptophan is present at the end of the CDR3, so a read error is the likely explanation. Germline loops: CDR1 SGHTA, CDR2 FQGTGA. This CDR3 has 17 amino acids. V gave up 5 bases and J gave up 0 bases, with 17 bases separating them. This sample is part of a study of T cell repertoires in cytomegalovirus infection. Whole-study findings and limits: CMV-specific HLA-C-restricted TCR beta clonotypes dominated the ex vivo response.

MiXCR, applied by TCRdb to the reads, yields one record per CDR3 protein. This sample carries 100,000 or so distinct CDR3 sequences, about 29% of them seen once, and the ten largest clones take about 65%. The sequencing here drew on CD8+ T cells from cultured PBMCs, taken from culture after CMV antigen stimulation. V usage is TRBV7-3 and J usage is TRBJ1-3; D call uncertain. The sequence was collected from a human donor in good health (CMV status not recorded). Some clones in this sample may be carry-over from other donors' samples. The CDR3: CASSPIAGSVSGNTIYC. The CDR3 region has the DNA TGTGCCAGCAGCCCCATCGCCGGATCGGTCTCTGGAAACACCATATATTGT.